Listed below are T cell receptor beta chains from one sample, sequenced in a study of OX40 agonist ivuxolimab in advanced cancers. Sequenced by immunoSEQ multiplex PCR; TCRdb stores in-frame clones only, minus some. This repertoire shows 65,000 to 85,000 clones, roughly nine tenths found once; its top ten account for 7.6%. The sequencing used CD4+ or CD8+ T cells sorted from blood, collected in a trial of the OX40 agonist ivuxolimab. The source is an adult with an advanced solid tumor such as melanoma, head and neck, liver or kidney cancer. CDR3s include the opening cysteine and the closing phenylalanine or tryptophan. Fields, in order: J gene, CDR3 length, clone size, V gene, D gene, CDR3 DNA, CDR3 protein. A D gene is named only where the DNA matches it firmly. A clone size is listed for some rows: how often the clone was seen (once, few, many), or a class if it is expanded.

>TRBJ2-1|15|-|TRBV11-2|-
TGTGCCAGCGGACGGGCGGTCCAGGCTTACAATGAGCAGTTCTTC
CASGRAVQAYNEQFF
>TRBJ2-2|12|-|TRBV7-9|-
TGTGCCAGCACGATGTTACCCGGGGAGCTGTTTTTT
CASTMLPGELFF
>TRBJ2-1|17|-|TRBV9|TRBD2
TGTGCCAGCAGCTTACCGACTAGCGGGGGACTACTGGGAGAGCAGTTCTTC
CASSLPTSGGLLGEQFF
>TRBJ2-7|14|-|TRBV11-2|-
TGTGCCAGCAGCTTGGCGGGGTTAACCTACGAGCAGTACTTC
CASSLAGLTYEQYF
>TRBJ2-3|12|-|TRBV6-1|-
TGTGCCATTAGGCAGGGCACAGATACGCAGTATTTT
CAIRQGTDTQYF
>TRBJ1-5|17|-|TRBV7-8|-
TGTGCCAGCAGCTTAGCCCTCGCGGGGCCACCCAATCAGCCCCAGCATTTT
CASSLALAGPPNQPQHF
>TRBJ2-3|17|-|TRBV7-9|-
TGTGCCAGCAGCTTACTGAGTCGGCAGGGGAGGAGAGATACGCAGTATTTT
CASSLLSRQGRRDTQYF
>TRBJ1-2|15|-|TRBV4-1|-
TGCGCCAGCAGCCCCCAGGCAGGGTCAAACTATGGCTACACCTTC
CASSPQAGSNYGYTF
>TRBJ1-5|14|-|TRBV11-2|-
TGTGCCAGCAGCTCCGGACTTCTGGATCAGCCCCAGCATTTT
CASSSGLLDQPQHF
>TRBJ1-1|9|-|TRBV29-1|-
TGCAGCGATCACTTCGAAGCTTTCTTT
CSDHFEAFF
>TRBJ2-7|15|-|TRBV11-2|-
TGTGCCAGCAGCTGGGGTGGGGAGAAGTCCTACGAGCAGTACTTC
CASSWGGEKSYEQYF
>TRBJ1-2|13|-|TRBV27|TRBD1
TGTGCCAGCAGTCCGACAGGGGGCTATGGCTACACCTTC
CASSPTGGYGYTF
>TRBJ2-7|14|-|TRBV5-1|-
TGCGCCAGCAGCTTGGCCCCTGGGTCCTACGAGCAGTACTTC
CASSLAPGSYEQYF
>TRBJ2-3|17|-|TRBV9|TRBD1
TGTGCCAGCAGCGTATTTCTGACAGGGAATATCCGGGATACGCAGTATTTT
CASSVFLTGNIRDTQYF
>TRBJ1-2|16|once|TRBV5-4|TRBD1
TGTGCCAGCAGCCCGTCCCGGGACAGCCCATCATATGGCTACACCTTC
CASSPSRDSPSYGYTF
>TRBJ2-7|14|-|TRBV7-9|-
TGTGCCAGCAGCAAAATTGAGTCGTCCTACGAGCAGTACTTC
CASSKIESSYEQYF
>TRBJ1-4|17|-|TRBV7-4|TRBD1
TGTGCCAGCGCAACTCCACTGATGACAGGGAACTCGAAAAAACTGTTTTTT
CASATPLMTGNSKKLFF
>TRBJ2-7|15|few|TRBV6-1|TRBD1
TGTGCCAGCTCGTCGTTACAGGGGGCGTCCTACGAGCAGTACTTC
CASSSLQGASYEQYF
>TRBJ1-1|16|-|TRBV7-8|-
TGTGCCAGCAGCTTAGGGGTGGGCAAATGGGGCACTGAAGCTTTCTTT
CASSLGVGKWGTEAFF
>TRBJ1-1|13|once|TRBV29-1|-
TGCAGCGTTGAAGATACCGGGGGCGGGGGTGCTTTCTTT
CSVEDTGGGGAFF
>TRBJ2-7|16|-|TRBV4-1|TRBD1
TGCGCCAGCAGCCAAGTCTCGGAAGGGGGCTTCTACGAGCAGTACTTC
CASSQVSEGGFYEQYF
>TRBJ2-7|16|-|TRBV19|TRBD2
TGTGCCAGTAGTATAGGAGGACTAGCGGGGACCTACGAGCAGTACTTC
CASSIGGLAGTYEQYF
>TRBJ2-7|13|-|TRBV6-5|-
TGTGCCAGCAGTCTAGGGGCTCGGTACGAGCAGTACTTC
CASSLGARYEQYF
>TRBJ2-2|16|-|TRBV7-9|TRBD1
TGTGCCAGCAGCTCCACCGGGACAGGGGACAGCGGGGAGCTGTTTTTT
CASSSTGTGDSGELFF
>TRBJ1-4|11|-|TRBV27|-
TGTGCCAGCAGTTCAGGTGAAAAACTGTTTTTT
CASSSGEKLFF
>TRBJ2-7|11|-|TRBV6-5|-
TGTGCCAGTTGGGGCGGTCTGGAGCAGTACTTC
CASWGGLEQYF
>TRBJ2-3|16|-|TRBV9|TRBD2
TGTGCCAGCAGCCCGCTGGGACTAGCGGGCACAGATACGCAGTATTTT
CASSPLGLAGTDTQYF
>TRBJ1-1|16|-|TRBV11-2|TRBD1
TGTGCCAGCAGCTTAGTCCCAGGGGGCAAGCCCCCTGAAGCTTTCTTT
CASSLVPGGKPPEAFF
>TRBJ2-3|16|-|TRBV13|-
TGTGCCAGCAGCTTACGACCAGATGCTAGCACAGATACGCAGTATTTT
CASSLRPDASTDTQYF
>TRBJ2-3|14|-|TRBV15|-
TGTGCCACCAGCGACCGGGGGCGCACAGATACGCAGTATTTT
CATSDRGRTDTQYF
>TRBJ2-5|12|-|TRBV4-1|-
TGCGCCAGCAGCCAAGATTTTGAGACCCAGTACTTC
CASSQDFETQYF
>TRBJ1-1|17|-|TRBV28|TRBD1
TGTGCCAGCAGTTTATTTTTTAACAGGGGGGGGTTTGGTGAAGCTTTCTTT
CASSLFFNRGGFGEAFF
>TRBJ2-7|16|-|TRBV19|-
TGTGCCAGTAGTATCTCTCCGGACACCGACTCCTACGAGCAGTACTTC
CASSISPDTDSYEQYF
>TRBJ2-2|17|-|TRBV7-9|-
TGTGCCAGCACCAACCCCTTGACACCAGTGAACACCGGGGAGCTGTTTTTT
CASTNPLTPVNTGELFF
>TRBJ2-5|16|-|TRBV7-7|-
TGTGCCAGCAGCCTTGGAGGAGGGTGGGAAGGAGAGACCCAGTACTTC
CASSLGGGWEGETQYF
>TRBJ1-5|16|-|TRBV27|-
TGTGCCAGCAGTTTACCGTTTCTGGTTAAGCGTCAGCCCCAGCATTTT
CASSLPFLVKRQPQHF
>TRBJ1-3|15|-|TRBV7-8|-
TGTGCCAGCAGCTTGGGTGGGTTCTCTGGAAACACCATATATTTT
CASSLGGFSGNTIYF
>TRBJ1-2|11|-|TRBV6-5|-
TGTGCCAGCAGTTACGAGGGAGGCTACACCTTC
CASSYEGGYTF
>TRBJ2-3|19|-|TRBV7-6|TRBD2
TGTGCCAGCAGCTTCAGGACTAGCGGGGGGACAGCTAGCACAGATACGCAGTATTTT
CASSFRTSGGTASTDTQYF
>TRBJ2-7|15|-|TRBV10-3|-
TGTGCCATCAGTGAAGAGGGTCCAACCTCCTACGAGCAGTACTTC
CAISEEGPTSYEQYF